This TCR beta chain was sequenced for a study of low-dose radiotherapy and immunotherapy resistance in tumors. Both TCRalpha and TCRbeta chains were reverse transcribed with V-gene-specific primers. A constant-region primer paired with the V-primer adapter amplified TCRs over about 20 PCR cycles. Each CDR3 protein is one row after TCRdb ran MiXCR on the reads. The table has 95,000 to 100,000 distinct CDR3 sequences, under 25% seen once. This clonotype has at least ten counts. Documented time point: after trial treatment. This sample's treatment: LDRT plus nivolumab, ipilimumab, low-dose cyclophosphamide and aspirin (RACIN trial). Donors, who were enrolled in a single-arm phase I dose-escalation trial, received nivolumab, ipilimumab, aspirin, low-dose cyclophosphamide and low-dose radiotherapy. Each patient who was eligible had an advanced solid tumor with no tumor-infiltrating lymphocytes. CDR3 length: 14 amino acids. The V segment lost 0 bases and the J segment 6 bases; nucleotides outside the gene matches: 2.

The sample in question was PBMCs, obtained after low-dose radiotherapy plus immunotherapy. This TCR came from a male donor with prostate cancer. The J gene is TRBJ2-1, the V gene TRBV12-3 or TRBV12-4; 7 bases line up with TRBD2. CDR3 DNA: TGTGCCAGCAGTTTAGCGATAGCGGGCAATGAGCAGTTCTTC. It codes for CASSLAIAGNEQFF.